The TCR beta chain under discussion was sequenced for a study of identifying expanded T cells in peripheral blood. Collection occurred without any documented infections or immune events in donors. The assay was immunoSEQ multiplex PCR, and TCRdb's table has in-frame clones only and misses some. The table includes around 94,000 clones, around 89% detected once. Findings and limits, study-wide: Technical replicates showed roughly 1.2 changed clones; around 2 weeks roughly 15; four weeks 19. Clone count variance between approximately two-week samples rose with total template count.

Per the germline V gene, CDR1 is SGHNT and CDR2 is YYREEE (reference sequence). This CDR3 has 14 amino acids. The V and J ends lost 0 bases and 8 bases, in that order; junction bases with no gene match: 4. Regarding this clone: The antigen remains undetermined.

The chain couples TRBV5-4 to TRBJ1-3, with 8 bases identical to TRBD1. This receptor was identified in a person aged 18 to 75 in good health. Material: blood. CDR3 residues: CASSLGQGLDTIYF. CDR3 bases: TGTGCCAGCAGCTTGGGACAGGGGTTGGACACCATATATTTT. Together with reference TRBV5-4 and TRBJ1-3, the CDR3 gives the full variable domain: ETGVTQSPTHLIKTRGQQVTLRCSSQSGHNTVSWYQQALGQGPQFIFQYYREEENGRGNFPPRFSGLQFPNYSSELNVNALELDDSALYLCASSLGQGLDTIYFGEGSWLTVV.